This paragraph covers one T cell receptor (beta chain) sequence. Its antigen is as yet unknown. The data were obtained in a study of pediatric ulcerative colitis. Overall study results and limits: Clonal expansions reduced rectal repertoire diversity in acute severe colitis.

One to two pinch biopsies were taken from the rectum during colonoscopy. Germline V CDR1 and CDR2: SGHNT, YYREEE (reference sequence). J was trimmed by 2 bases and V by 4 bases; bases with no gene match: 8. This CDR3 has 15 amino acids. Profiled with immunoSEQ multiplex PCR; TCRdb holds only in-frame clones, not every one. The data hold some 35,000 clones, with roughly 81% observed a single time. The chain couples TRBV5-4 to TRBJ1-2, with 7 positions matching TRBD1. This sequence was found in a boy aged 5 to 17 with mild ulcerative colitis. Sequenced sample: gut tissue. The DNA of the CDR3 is TGTGCCAGCAGCCCCCGGGAACAGGGGAACTATGGCTACACCTTC. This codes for CASSPREQGNYGYTF.